Following are 20 T cell receptor beta chains from one sample sequenced in a study of blood T cell repertoires in COVID-19. The assay was immunoSEQ multiplex PCR, and TCRdb's table has in-frame clones only and misses some. The sample lists about 200,000 clones; roughly 84% were seen once. The sample taken for sequencing was peripheral blood. The receptors were sampled from an elderly woman with acute or convalescent COVID-19.

The V gene is TRBV6-4, the J gene TRBJ2-1, with 13 bases aligning to TRBD2. With V trimmed by 7 bases and J by 13 bases, 7 bases remained unmatched. CDR3 length: 13 amino acids. The germline V gene has CDR1 MRHNA and CDR2 SNTAGT. CDR3 residues: CASTLLAGGPQFF. The CDR3 region has the DNA TGTGCCAGCACCCTACTAGCGGGAGGGCCTCAGTTCTTC.

The J gene is TRBJ2-1, the V gene TRBV3-1 (or the pseudogene TRBV3-2); 12 bases map to TRBD2. This CDR3 is built from 15 residues. V was pared by 4 bases and J by 7 bases, with 5 bases of the junction left unmatched. Germline V gives CDR1 LGHDT, CDR2 YNNKEL (reference sequence). This CDR3 is CASSPLAGGPNEQFF. The CDR3 DNA reads as TGTGCCAGCAGCCCTCTAGCGGGAGGGCCGAATGAGCAGTTCTTC.

The chain recombines TRBV4-2 with TRBJ2-7, with unresolved D. Germline values: CDR1 LGHNA, CDR2 YNFKEQ. CDR3 size: 13 residues. The V end lost 0 bases, the J end lost 3 bases, and 6 bases lay between the germline ends. The CDR3 DNA reads as TGTGCCAGCAGCCAAGATGGGCTCTACGAGCAGTACTTC. Translation gives CASSQDGLYEQYF.

This clone was observed a single time. This sequence joins TRBV5-4 and TRBJ2-1; 9 bases line up with TRBD1. Germline V CDR1 and CDR2: SGHNT, YYREEE (reference sequence). This CDR3 is built from 16 residues. Trimming took 3 bases from V and 7 from J; bases not matched to a gene: 11. In DNA form, the CDR3 reads TGTGCCAGCAGCTCCATCCGGGACAGGGTAGATAATGAGCAGTTCTTC. Amino acids: CASSSIRDRVDNEQFF.

Only one count was recorded for this clone. This rearrangement joins TRBV10-2 to TRBJ2-6; 11 positions match TRBD1. From germline, CDR1 is WSHSY and CDR2 SAAADI. V lost 4 bases to trimming and J lost 0 bases; unmatched junction nucleotides: 2. CDR3 size: 17 residues. The CDR3 DNA is TGCGCCAGCAGTGGGACAGGGGGCGTCTCTGGGGCCAACGTCCTGACTTTC. It is translated as CASSGTGGVSGANVLTF.

The chain carries TRBV6-5 and TRBJ1-6; 8 bases match TRBD1. The CDR3 loop spans 15 amino acids. Germline V gene data show CDR1 as MNHEY and CDR2 as SVGAGI. The ends lost 0 bases at V and 10 bases at J; junction bases unmatched: 5. The CDR3 is CASSYSGRGRSPLHF. CDR3 nucleotide sequence: TGTGCCAGCAGTTACTCGGGCAGGGGGCGATCACCCCTCCACTTT.

In this sample, this clone turned up once. The chain combines TRBV30 with TRBJ2-1; TRBD1 is a possible D gene (6 bases). The CDR3 is 15 residues long. The ends were cut back, 3 bases at V and 4 bases at J, with 16 bases in the middle. CDR1 is GTSNPN and CDR2 is SVGIG in the germline V gene (reference sequence). CDR3 amino acids: CAWRFLGTQYNEQFF. Written as DNA, the CDR3 is TGTGCCTGGAGATTTCTCGGGACACAATACAATGAGCAGTTCTTC.

This chain links TRBV5-1 with TRBJ1-4; the match to TRBD1 covers 7 bases. Germline loops: CDR1 SGHRS, CDR2 YFSETQ. The length of the CDR3 is 15 residues. V dropped 0 bases and J dropped 8; count of bases not matched to a gene: 7. The CDR3 sequence: CASSLEKGAGEKLFF. In nucleotides, the CDR3 is TGCGCCAGCAGCTTGGAAAAGGGGGCGGGGGAAAAACTGTTTTTT. The full variable domain, completed using reference TRBV5-1 and TRBJ1-4, is KAGVTQTPRYLIKTRGQQVTLSCSPISGHRSVSWYQQTPGQGLQFLFEYFSETQRNKGNFPGRFSGRQFSNSRSEMNVSTLELGDSALYLCASSLEKGAGEKLFFGSGTQLSVL.

V is TRBV7-2 and J is TRBJ2-1; D possibly corresponds to TRBD2 (6 bases). Deletions cut 1 base from V and 1 base from J, with 14 bases between. Germline V gene lookup returns CDR1 SGHTA and CDR2 FQGNSA. The CDR3 consists of 17 residues. The CDR3, as DNA: TGTGCCAGCAGCTTAGGCGTCGGGACTCCTTCCTACAATGAGCAGTTCTTC. Its translation: CASSLGVGTPSYNEQFF.

J is TRBJ2-3 and V is TRBV30; 7 positions match TRBD2. The CDR3 runs 15 residues. V was pared by 5 bases and J by 5 bases, with 13 bases of the junction left unmatched. Germline V gives CDR1 GTSNPN, CDR2 SVGIG (reference sequence). The CDR3 here is CAWSRLATREDTQYF. CDR3 nucleotides: TGTGCCTGGTCAAGACTAGCAACTAGGGAAGATACGCAGTATTTT.

CDR3 residues: CSVGAGLTEAFF. The CDR3 DNA reads as TGCAGCGTTGGTGCAGGTCTCACTGAAGCTTTCTTT. The chain carries TRBV29-1 and TRBJ1-1; D not certain. Germline V gene lookup returns CDR1 SQVTM and CDR2 ANQGSEA. The CDR3 contains 12 residues. V was pared by 4 bases and J by 4 bases, with 10 bases between.

The gene calls are TRBV3-1 (or the pseudogene TRBV3-2) and TRBJ2-7, with D maybe TRBD1 (5 bases). CDR3 length equals 14 residues. In germline, CDR1 is LGHDT, CDR2 YNNKEL (reference sequence). V was clipped by 1 base and J by 6 bases, with 13 bases between them. The CDR3, as DNA: TGTGCCAGCAGCCAAGGGGCAGGGATCGGCGAGCAGTACTTC. Amino acids: CASSQGAGIGEQYF.

The V gene is TRBV3-1 (or the pseudogene TRBV3-2), the J gene TRBJ1-1, with 8 bases identical to TRBD1. CDR3 length equals 14 residues. With V trimmed by 1 base and J by 4 bases, 2 bases remained unmatched. Per germline, CDR1 LGHDT and CDR2 YNNKEL (reference sequence). CDR3 coding DNA: TGTGCCAGCAGCCAAGCAGGGGGCCGCACTGAAGCTTTCTTT. Amino acid sequence: CASSQAGGRTEAFF.

The chain carries TRBV5-6 and TRBJ2-7; the match to TRBD2 covers 11 bases. The CDR3 is 16 residues long. CDR1 and CDR2 (germline): SGHDT, YYEEEE. The V segment lost 3 bases and the J segment 1 base; nucleotides outside the gene matches: 6. This CDR3 is CASSSGTSGASYEQYF. CDR3 nucleotides: TGTGCCAGCAGCTCTGGGACTAGCGGAGCATCCTACGAGCAGTACTTC.

The chain links TRBV5-1 to TRBJ2-3, with D perhaps matching TRBD2 (6 bases). Germline V CDR1 and CDR2: SGHRS, YFSETQ. V dropped 7 bases and J dropped 4 bases, with 22 bases sitting between them. CDR3 length equals 16 residues. The CDR3 loop is CASSPPLGGAADTQYF. In DNA, the CDR3 is TGCGCCAGCTCCCCACCCTTGGGGGGAGCGGCAGATACGCAGTATTTT.

The chain uses TRBV9 and TRBJ2-3; 10 bases agree with TRBD2. The germline V gene encodes CDR1 SGDLS and CDR2 YYNGEE. The CDR3 is 15 amino acids. Trimming removed 3 bases from V and 5 bases from J; junction bases left unmatched: 6. Here the CDR3 reads CASSALAGVVDTQYF. CDR3 in DNA: TGTGCCAGCAGCGCGCTAGCGGGAGTCGTAGATACGCAGTATTTT.

The rearrangement uses TRBV19 and TRBJ1-5, with unresolved D. Germline assignment: CDR1 LNHDA and CDR2 SQIVND (reference sequence). CDR3 length: 14 amino acids. The V end lost 2 bases, the J end lost 0 bases, and 5 bases lay between the germline ends. CDR3 DNA sequence: TGTGCCAGTAGTATACAAAATAGCAATCAGCCCCAGCATTTT. The encoded protein is CASSIQNSNQPQHF.

The rearrangement links TRBV6-5 to TRBJ1-1; D unresolved. The V end lost 5 bases, the J end lost 7 bases, and 20 bases lay between the germline ends. CDR3 length: 15 amino acids. The germline V gene has CDR1 MNHEY and CDR2 SVGAGI. This CDR3 is CASSRTLVIEGEAFF. The CDR3 bases are TGTGCCAGCAGTCGAACCCTAGTGATTGAGGGTGAAGCTTTCTTT.

The chain recombines TRBV30 with TRBJ2-3; TRBD2 agrees at 7 bases. Trimming at V came to 2 bases and at J to 4 bases, leaving 12 bases not matched to a gene. The CDR3 has 16 amino acids. Per the germline V gene, CDR1 is GTSNPN and CDR2 is SVGIG (reference sequence). The CDR3 loop reads CAWSPGGSGWADTQYF. CDR3 coding DNA: TGTGCCTGGAGTCCGGGAGGTAGCGGATGGGCAGATACGCAGTATTTT.

V gene TRBV5-1 combines with J gene TRBJ2-1, with TRBD2 matching over 8 bases. Germline CDR1 SGHRS, CDR2 YFSETQ. CDR3 length: 17 residues. The J segment lost 0 bases and the V segment lost 4 bases, leaving 9 bases of the junction unmatched. In nucleotides, the CDR3 is TGCGCCAGCAGCCCCGGGGTAGCGGGGAGCTCCTACAATGAGCAGTTCTTC. Residues: CASSPGVAGSSYNEQFF.